Listed below are T cell receptor beta chains from one sample, sequenced in a study of blood T cell repertoires in COVID-19. Sequenced by immunoSEQ multiplex PCR; TCRdb stores in-frame clones only, minus some. The table shows tens of thousands of clones, with around 90% occurring only once. Material: peripheral blood. The receptor source for this set is a man aged 60 to 69 with active COVID-19. CDR3s include the opening cysteine and the closing phenylalanine or tryptophan. A D gene is named only where the DNA matches it firmly. Size is omitted from some rows. Given values are once, few, many or a class for expanded clones.

V	D	J	size	CDR3	DNA
TRBV5-1	-	TRBJ2-1	-	CASSLGGYNEQFF	TGCGCCAGCAGCTTGGGAGGGTACAATGAGCAGTTCTTC
TRBV7-9	-	TRBJ1-3	-	CASSLAAGRNTIYF	TGTGCCAGCAGCTTAGCTGCGGGAAGAAACACCATATATTTT
TRBV7-8	-	TRBJ1-5	-	CASSLNRVSNQPQHF	TGTGCCAGCAGCTTAAACAGGGTCTCCAATCAGCCCCAGCATTTT
TRBV5-4	TRBD1	TRBJ1-1	-	CASSLGRDRGTEAFF	TGTGCCAGCAGCTTGGGGCGGGACAGGGGTACTGAAGCTTTCTTT
TRBV29-1	TRBD1	TRBJ1-2	once	CSVEGLGQGDGYTF	TGCAGCGTTGAAGGACTTGGACAGGGGGACGGCTACACCTTC
TRBV20-1	TRBD1	TRBJ1-1	-	CSTSRQGPGTEAFF	TGCAGTACTAGTCGACAGGGCCCGGGCACTGAAGCTTTCTTT
TRBV4-1	TRBD1	TRBJ2-2	-	CASSQEGAGGGTGELFF	TGCGCCAGCAGCCAAGAAGGCGCAGGGGGCGGCACCGGGGAGCTGTTTTTT
TRBV4-2	-	TRBJ2-3	-	CASSQDPGTTDTQYF	TGTGCCAGCAGCCAAGATCCCGGGACAACAGATACGCAGTATTTT
TRBV4-1	-	TRBJ2-3	-	CASSQAEDSLTTDTQYF	TGCGCCAGCAGCCAAGCCGAGGACAGTCTAACGACAGATACGCAGTATTTT
TRBV28	TRBD1	TRBJ1-2	-	CASSLPGQGVGGYTF	TGTGCCAGCAGTTTGCCGGGACAGGGGGTAGGTGGCTACACCTTC
TRBV7-9	TRBD1	TRBJ1-1	-	CASSHRDRGSEAFF	TGTGCCAGCAGTCACCGGGACAGGGGTTCTGAAGCTTTCTTT
TRBV7-9	TRBD2	TRBJ2-1	-	CASSPLGLAGGRSYNEQFF	TGTGCCAGCAGTCCACTCGGACTAGCGGGGGGCCGCTCCTACAATGAGCAGTTCTTC
TRBV9	-	TRBJ1-2	-	CASRAGEKGYTF	TGTGCCAGCAGGGCAGGGGAAAAGGGCTACACCTTC
TRBV7-8	TRBD2	TRBJ2-7	-	CASSLGTSGGEQYF	TGTGCCAGCAGCTTAGGTACTAGCGGAGGCGAGCAGTACTTC
TRBV6-5	-	TRBJ1-6	-	CASSDSASSGPLHF	TGTGCCAGCAGTGACTCAGCCAGCTCGGGACCCCTCCACTTT
TRBV15	TRBD2	TRBJ2-1	-	CATSTVRLAGGDNEQFF	TGTGCCACCAGCACCGTACGACTAGCGGGGGGAGACAATGAGCAGTTCTTC
TRBV5-1	TRBD2	TRBJ2-5	-	CASSLRRGLGFVETQYF	TGCGCCAGCAGCTTGAGGCGGGGGTTAGGGTTTGTAGAGACCCAGTACTTC
TRBV5-4	-	TRBJ1-1	-	CASSRDEGRTEAFF	TGTGCCAGCAGCCGCGACGAGGGTCGCACTGAAGCTTTCTTT
TRBV27	TRBD1	TRBJ1-5	-	CASSFTGGGQPQHF	TGTGCCAGCAGTTTTACAGGGGGCGGTCAGCCCCAGCATTTT
TRBV19	-	TRBJ1-6	once	CASSTGDLHNSPLHF	TGTGCCAGTAGTACGGGGGACCTTCATAATTCACCCCTCCACTTT
TRBV5-1	TRBD1	TRBJ1-1	-	CASSLQGAYTEAFF	TGCGCCAGCAGCTTACAGGGGGCCTACACTGAAGCTTTCTTT
TRBV28	-	TRBJ1-5	-	CASSFSNLTVSNQPQHF	TGTGCCAGCAGTTTTTCAAATTTGACAGTTAGCAATCAGCCCCAGCATTTT